The entry below describes one T cell receptor beta chain. The data were obtained in a study of control samples from healthy donors and cancer patients. Generated by immunoSEQ multiplex PCR, the TCRdb table keeps only in-frame clones and is missing some. The sample holds roughly 100,000 clones, 70% to 90% seen once. The CDR3 loop spans 12 amino acids. CDR1 is SEHNR, CDR2 FQNEAQ, per germline (reference sequence). V was shortened by 4 bases and J by 10 bases, with 11 bases between the two germline ends. Sequencing input: blood. The clonotype was recovered from a woman between 45 and 65 years old in good health. J is TRBJ2-1 and V is TRBV7-9; D gene unclear. The CDR3 DNA reads as TGTGCCAGCAGCTCCGACATGGGAGAGCAGTTCTTC. Its protein product is CASSSDMGEQFF.